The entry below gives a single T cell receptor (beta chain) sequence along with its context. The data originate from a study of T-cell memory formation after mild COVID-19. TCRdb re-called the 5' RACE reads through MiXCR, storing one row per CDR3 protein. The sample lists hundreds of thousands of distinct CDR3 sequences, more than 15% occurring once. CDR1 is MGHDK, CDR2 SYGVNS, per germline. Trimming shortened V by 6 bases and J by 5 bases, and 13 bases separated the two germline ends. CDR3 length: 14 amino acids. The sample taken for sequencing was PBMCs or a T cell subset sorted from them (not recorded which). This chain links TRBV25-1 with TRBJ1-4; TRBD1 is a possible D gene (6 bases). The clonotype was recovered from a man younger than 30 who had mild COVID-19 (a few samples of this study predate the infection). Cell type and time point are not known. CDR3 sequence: CASRSQGGNEKLFF. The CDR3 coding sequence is TGTGCCAGCAGATCTCAAGGGGGGAATGAAAAACTGTTTTTT.